Below, 25 T cell receptor beta chains from the same sample are listed, as sequenced in a study of blood T cell repertoires in COVID-19. Some clones are missing from TCRdb's copy, which holds only in-frame ones; the method was immunoSEQ multiplex PCR. The sample has 70,000 to 95,000 clones; roughly nine tenths are singletons. The sample was peripheral blood. These receptors were taken from a woman older than 75 with active COVID-19.

This chain joins TRBV11-2 and TRBJ2-5; 7 bases match TRBD1. V dropped 3 bases and J dropped 5; count of bases not matched to a gene: 6. CDR3 length: 14 amino acids. CDR1 and CDR2 (germline): SGHAT, FQNNGV. CDR3 bases: TGTGCCAGCAGCTTGGGCAGGGGGTGGGAGACCCAGTACTTC. Its translation is CASSLGRGWETQYF.

The chain links TRBV14 to TRBJ1-1; D possibly corresponds to TRBD1 (5 bases). The CDR3 runs to 13 residues. Trimming removed 1 base at V and 11 bases at J, with 14 bases between. Germline V gives CDR1 SGHDN, CDR2 FVKESK. In DNA, the CDR3 is TGTGCCAGCAGCCAAGTTGGCAGGGTGCACGCTTTCTTT. Protein product: CASSQVGRVHAFF.

The chain carries TRBV10-1 and TRBJ2-2, with TRBD2 as a possible D gene (5 bases). V lost 7 bases to trimming and J lost 2 bases, with 17 bases between them. The CDR3 covers 16 residues. Per the germline V gene, CDR1 is WNHNN and CDR2 is SYGVQD (reference sequence). CDR3 coding DNA: TGCGCCAGCAACTCAGTAACCCGGGAAAACACCGGGGAGCTGTTTTTT. Amino acids: CASNSVTRENTGELFF.

The chain is built from TRBV5-1 and TRBJ2-7; D not certain. V was pared by 4 bases and J by 3 bases, with 11 bases between. Germline V gives CDR1 SGHRS, CDR2 YFSETQ. The CDR3 is 13 residues long. CDR3 in amino acids: CASSPRNVYEQYF. The CDR3 nucleotides are TGCGCCAGCAGCCCCAGGAATGTCTACGAGCAGTACTTC.

V and J are TRBV6-5 and TRBJ1-2, with a tentative D call TRBD1 (5 bases). V was shortened by 7 bases and J by 5 bases, with 8 bases between the two germline ends. The CDR3 runs 11 residues. CDR1 is MNHEY and CDR2 is SVGAGI in the germline V gene. The CDR3 loop reads CASTKGYGYTF. DNA of the CDR3: TGTGCCAGCACCAAGGGGTATGGCTACACCTTC.

The gene calls are TRBV5-4 and TRBJ2-7; TRBD2 matches 8 bases. V shed 1 base and J 2 bases; nucleotides not matched to a gene: 5. Germline V gene data show CDR1 as SGHNT and CDR2 as YYREEE (reference sequence). The CDR3 contains 15 residues. CDR3 in amino acids: CASSLKSGRTYEQYF. The CDR3 region has the DNA TGTGCCAGCAGCTTGAAGAGCGGGAGAACCTACGAGCAGTACTTC. Filled out from reference TRBV5-4 and TRBJ2-7, the complete variable domain reads ETGVTQSPTHLIKTRGQQVTLRCSSQSGHNTVSWYQQALGQGPQFIFQYYREEENGRGNFPPRFSGLQFPNYSSELNVNALELDDSALYLCASSLKSGRTYEQYFGPGTRLTVT.

The chain couples TRBV29-1 to TRBJ2-7; D may be TRBD2 (6 bases). Germline CDR1 SQVTM, CDR2 ANQGSEA. V gave up 4 bases and J gave up 2 bases, with 12 bases separating them. This CDR3 comprises 13 residues. This chain's CDR3 is CSVAGGQTYEQYF. Here the CDR3 DNA reads TGCAGCGTTGCCGGGGGTCAAACCTACGAGCAGTACTTC.

The rearrangement links TRBV6-6 to TRBJ1-6; no clear D. V was clipped by 5 bases and J by 0 bases, with 20 bases between them. Germline V gene lookup returns CDR1 MNHNY and CDR2 SVGAGI (reference sequence). CDR3 length: 19 amino acids. CDR3 in amino acids: CASSRTPDGLSSYNSPLHF. The DNA of the CDR3 is TGTGCCAGCAGTCGAACACCGGACGGACTAAGCTCCTATAATTCACCCCTCCACTTT.

The chain links TRBV4-3 to TRBJ2-7, with 8 bases aligning to TRBD1. V lost 4 bases to trimming and J lost 3 bases; unmatched junction nucleotides: 5. Germline V gene lookup returns CDR1 LGHNA and CDR2 YSLEER. This CDR3 comprises 14 residues. The CDR3 region is CASSLGQGYYEQYF. CDR3 in DNA: TGCGCCAGCAGCCTTGGACAGGGCTACTACGAGCAGTACTTC.

The J gene is TRBJ1-4, the V gene TRBV29-1; D is unclear. V was shortened by 1 base and J by 5 bases, with 8 bases between the two germline ends. This CDR3 spans 13 amino acids. Germline CDR1 SQVTM, CDR2 ANQGSEA. The CDR3, as DNA: TGCAGCGTTGAAGCCCCGGGGAATGAAAAACTGTTTTTT. Its protein product is CSVEAPGNEKLFF.

V gene TRBV6-5 combines with J gene TRBJ2-7; 7 nucleotides match TRBD1. The CDR3 runs to 14 residues. The trim removed 5 bases at V and 0 bases at J, leaving 4 bases unmatched. From germline, CDR1 is MNHEY and CDR2 SVGAGI. The CDR3 DNA follows: TGTGCCAGCAGTAGACAGGGCGGCTCCTACGAGCAGTACTTC. This encodes CASSRQGGSYEQYF.

CDR3 nucleotides: TGTGCCAGCAGTGCGGACAGCAGCAGAACTGAAGCTTTCTTT. It specifies CASSADSSRTEAFF. The chain joins TRBV2 to TRBJ1-1; weak D call: TRBD1 (6 bases). Trimming pared 4 bases from V and 5 bases from J, leaving 14 bases between. Germline V gene lookup returns CDR1 SNHLY and CDR2 FYNNEI. The CDR3 loop spans 14 amino acids.

This rearrangement joins TRBV3-1 (or the pseudogene TRBV3-2) to TRBJ2-3; 8 bases agree with TRBD2. The CDR3 extends over 15 amino acids. V lost 5 bases, J lost 6 bases, and 10 bases stayed unmatched. The germline gives CDR1 LGHDT, CDR2 YNNKEL (reference sequence). For the CDR3, the DNA is TGTGCCAGCAGCGGATTAGCGGGAAAAATTGATACGCAGTATTTT. This gives the protein CASSGLAGKIDTQYF.

The rearrangement uses TRBV19 and TRBJ2-1; 14 bases align to TRBD2. V gave up 1 base and J gave up 6 bases; unmatched junction bases: 8. CDR1 and CDR2 (germline): LNHDA, SQIVND (reference sequence). The CDR3 runs to 18 residues. The CDR3 DNA is TGTGCCAGTAGTATAGGGGGACTAGCGGGAGATTCGGCCAATGAGCAGTTCTTC. Its translation: CASSIGGLAGDSANEQFF.

The chain uses TRBV6-4 and TRBJ2-5; 8 positions agree with TRBD2. V trimming: 3 bases; J trimming: 1 base; junction bases outside the gene matches: 13. Germline CDR1 reads MRHNA; CDR2 reads SNTAGT. The CDR3 is made up of 18 amino acids. DNA of the CDR3: TGTGCCAGCAGTGAAGTGGAACTAGCGGCGAATTTCCAAGAGACCCAGTACTTC. It is translated as CASSEVELAANFQETQYF.

This clone was detected only once. The J gene is TRBJ1-4, the V gene TRBV19, with 8 bases aligning to TRBD1. Germline V CDR1 and CDR2: LNHDA, SQIVND (reference sequence). The CDR3 consists of 16 residues. Trimming at V came to 3 bases and at J to 6 bases, leaving 9 bases not matched to a gene. The CDR3 nucleotides are TGTGCCAGTAGTATTGGGGTGACAGGGGAGTATGAAAAACTGTTTTTT. Its protein product is CASSIGVTGEYEKLFF. Looking up the rest from reference TRBV19 and TRBJ1-4 gives the full variable domain: DGGITQSPKYLFRKEGQNVTLSCEQNLNHDAMYWYRQDPGQGLRLIYYSQIVNDFQKGDIAEGYSVSREKKESFPLTVTSAQKNPTAFYLCASSIGVTGEYEKLFFGSGTQLSVL.

The chain employs TRBV9 and TRBJ2-1, with D possibly being TRBD2 (6 bases). Trimming cost V 3 bases and J 0 bases, with 10 bases left between them. Germline V CDR1 and CDR2: SGDLS, YYNGEE. The CDR3 is made up of 15 amino acids. CDR3: CASSAAGNSYNEQFF. CDR3 bases: TGTGCCAGCAGCGCGGCGGGGAACTCCTACAATGAGCAGTTCTTC.

This rearrangement joins TRBV5-5 to TRBJ2-3, with TRBD2 as a possible D gene (5 bases). In germline, CDR1 is SGHKS, CDR2 YYEKEE (reference sequence). This CDR3 comprises 16 residues. Trimming stripped 3 bases from V and 3 bases from J, with 17 bases between. The CDR3 region is CASSSYGIPPTDTQYF. CDR3 DNA: TGTGCCAGCAGCTCTTACGGGATACCACCAACAGATACGCAGTATTTT.

The chain has TRBV19 and TRBJ1-3, with TRBD1 identical over 7 bases. Germline CDR1 LNHDA, CDR2 SQIVND (reference sequence). The junction had 6 bases not matched to a gene; V was cut back by 6 bases and J by 1 base. The CDR3 length is 15 residues. The CDR3 loop is CASSTSTGSGNTIYF. For the CDR3, the DNA is TGTGCCAGTAGCACCTCGACAGGGTCTGGAAACACCATATATTTT.

This chain links TRBV4-2 with TRBJ2-3; weak D call: TRBD2 (5 bases). The CDR3 length is 16 residues. CDR1 and CDR2 (germline): LGHNA, YNFKEQ. Deletions cut 1 base from V and 8 bases from J, with 19 bases between. The CDR3 loop reads CASSQGEGGSFGTQYF. CDR3 DNA sequence: TGTGCCAGCAGCCAAGGAGAAGGCGGGTCATTCGGTACGCAGTATTTT.

J is TRBJ2-7 and V is TRBV6-5; D unresolved. CDR1 is MNHEY and CDR2 is SVGAGI in the germline V gene. The V gene lost 3 bases and the J gene lost 0 bases, with 9 bases spanning the gap. The CDR3 runs 14 residues. CDR3 nucleotide sequence: TGTGCCAGCAGTTATAATCCGGGCTCCTACGAGCAGTACTTC. It specifies CASSYNPGSYEQYF.

The genes are TRBV10-3 and TRBJ1-3, with 8 positions matching TRBD1. The V and J ends lost 7 bases and 2 bases, in that order; junction bases with no gene match: 4. CDR3 length equals 14 residues. Germline V CDR1 and CDR2: ENHRY, SYGVKD. In DNA form, the CDR3 reads TGTGCCATCACATCGACAGGGGCTGGAAACACCATATATTTT. It encodes CAITSTGAGNTIYF.

The genes are TRBV5-6 and TRBJ2-3; possible D gene TRBD2, 5 bases. Germline V gene sequence: CDR1 SGHDT, CDR2 YYEEEE. CDR3 length: 15 residues. Trimming shortened V by 2 bases and J by 1 base, and 11 bases separated the two germline ends. CDR3 region: CASSLAWRGTDTQYF. DNA for the CDR3: TGTGCCAGCAGCTTAGCTTGGCGGGGCACAGATACGCAGTATTTT. Supplemented by reference TRBV5-6 and TRBJ2-3, the full variable domain reads DAGVTQSPTHLIKTRGQQVTLRCSPKSGHDTVSWYQQALGQGPQFIFQYYEEEERQRGNFPDRFSGHQFPNYSSELNVNALLLGDSALYLCASSLAWRGTDTQYFGPGTRLTVL.

The CDR3 DNA reads as TGTGCCAGTAGTATAGCCGGGAGCGGCTACAATGAGCAGTTCTTC. Protein: CASSIAGSGYNEQFF. This chain connects TRBV19 to TRBJ2-1; a weak D match, TRBD2 (6 bases). CDR1 is LNHDA, CDR2 SQIVND, per germline (reference sequence). V gave up 1 base and J gave up 3 bases, with 10 bases separating them. The length of the CDR3 is 15 residues.

The genes are TRBV21-1 and TRBJ1-6; the table's D gene call, TRBD1, was not cross checked with the DNA. TRBV21-1 is termed a pseudogene. CDR3 size: 14 residues. The CDR3 region has the DNA TGTGCCAGCAGCAACAGGGGGAGGAATTCACCCCTCCACTTT. Translation: CASSNRGRNSPLHF.